This entry lists 12 T cell receptor beta chains sequenced from one sample in a study of T-cell reconstitution after alpha-beta-depleted transplantation in children. TCRbeta library preparation incorporated unique molecular identifiers. TCRdb reprocessed the PCR reads via MiXCR and lists one record per CDR3 protein. The sample records a few hundred thousand distinct CDR3 sequences, roughly 21% being singletons. This sample comprised PBMCs from the stem cell graft donor, obtained from the stem cell graft. These receptors originate from a human donor who donated a stem cell graft to a child with acute myeloid leukemia.

The rearrangement links TRBV29-1 to TRBJ2-1; 7 bases map to TRBD2. The CDR3 is made up of 15 amino acids. Germline loops: CDR1 SQVTM, CDR2 ANQGSEA. With 5 bases clipped from V and 9 bases from J, the junction kept 16 bases outside the gene matches. CDR3 in DNA: TGCAGCGTTCGACTAGCCGTCGGGTCGGTGCGTGAGCAGTTCTTC. It is translated as CSVRLAVGSVREQFF.

This clonotype was seen many times. This chain links TRBV29-1 with TRBJ2-7; no clear D gene. This CDR3 is 10 amino acids long. Trimming left V 2 bases short and J 6 bases short, with 5 bases between. The germline gives CDR1 SQVTM, CDR2 ANQGSEA. This chain's CDR3 is CSVENGEQYF. For the CDR3, the DNA is TGCAGCGTTGAAAATGGCGAGCAGTACTTC.

This clonotype was found a few times. The chain joins TRBV12-5 to TRBJ1-1, with TRBD1 matching over 9 bases. J lost 1 base, V lost 2 bases, and 14 bases had no gene match. The CDR3 runs 19 residues. Germline CDR1 reads LGHNT; CDR2 reads FRNRAP. The CDR3 nucleotides are TGTGCTAGTGGTTTGTTACCCATGTCGCGGACAGGGGAGAACACTGAAGCTTTCTTT. This gives the protein CASGLLPMSRTGENTEAFF.

The rearrangement links TRBV20-1 to TRBJ2-3, with 14 positions matching TRBD2. The germline V gene encodes CDR1 DFQATT and CDR2 SNEGSKA (reference sequence). The CDR3 has 17 amino acids. V trimming: 4 bases; J trimming: 4 bases; junction bases outside the gene matches: 10. The CDR3, as DNA: TGCAGTGCTACGGGATTGACTAGCGGGAGGGAAGCAGATACGCAGTATTTT. Its protein is CSATGLTSGREADTQYF.

This chain joins TRBV7-2 and TRBJ2-7, with 8 bases that match TRBD2. Germline V gene sequence: CDR1 SGHTA, CDR2 FQGNSA. The CDR3 consists of 14 residues. Trimming cost V 4 bases and J 2 bases; bases outside gene matches: 4. The CDR3 nucleotides are TGTGCCAGCAGCTCCCGAGCGGGGGCCTACGAGCAGTACTTC. It codes for CASSSRAGAYEQYF.

V and J are TRBV24-1 and TRBJ2-3; 11 bases fit TRBD2. This CDR3 is 16 amino acids long. Germline V lookup: CDR1 KGHDR, CDR2 SFDVKD. The J segment lost 1 base and the V segment lost 3 bases, leaving 2 bases of the junction unmatched. Here the CDR3 reads CATSDASGRRTDTQYF. The CDR3 bases are TGTGCCACCAGTGATGCTAGCGGGAGGCGCACAGATACGCAGTATTTT.

The gene calls are TRBV27 and TRBJ2-2; TRBD2 agrees at 9 bases. The ends lost 6 bases at V and 7 bases at J; junction bases unmatched: 9. CDR3 length equals 15 residues. CDR1 and CDR2 from the germline V gene are MNHEY and SMNVEV (reference sequence). CDR3 sequence (DNA): TGTGCCAGCAGACCCGCGGGGGGGTCCGGCGGGGAGCTGTTTTTT. Amino acids: CASRPAGGSGGELFF.

The chain recombines TRBV27 with TRBJ1-2; TRBD1 matches at 7 bases. Germline V lookup: CDR1 MNHEY, CDR2 SMNVEV (reference sequence). J gave up 6 bases and V 5 bases, and 6 bases lay outside the gene matches. The CDR3 is made up of 13 amino acids. The CDR3 DNA is TGTGCCAGCAGTAGCTCCGGGACAGATGGCTACACCTTC. This translates into CASSSSGTDGYTF.

The rearrangement links TRBV20-1 to TRBJ1-1, with D possibly being TRBD1 (6 bases). V was cut by 2 bases and J by 2 bases, with 12 bases left in between. CDR1 is DFQATT and CDR2 is SNEGSKA in the germline V gene (reference sequence). There are 14 residues in the CDR3. The CDR3 here is CSARPGHTNTEAFF. For the CDR3, the DNA is TGCAGTGCTAGACCGGGACATACTAACACTGAAGCTTTCTTT.

The V call is TRBV28, the J call TRBJ2-3, with a possible D match to TRBD2 (5 bases). The length of the CDR3 is 15 residues. Trimming cost V 4 bases and J 2 bases, with 13 bases left between them. Germline loops: CDR1 MDHEN, CDR2 SYDVKM. CDR3 sequence reads: CASSSGIPPTDTQYF. Here the CDR3 DNA reads TGTGCCAGCAGTTCGGGGATCCCCCCCACAGATACGCAGTATTTT. Together with reference TRBV28 and TRBJ2-3, the CDR3 gives the full variable domain: DVKVTQSSRYLVKRTGEKVFLECVQDMDHENMFWYRQDPGLGLRLIYFSYDVKMKEKGDIPEGYSVSREKKERFSLILESASTNQTSMYLCASSSGIPPTDTQYFGPGTRLTVL.

For the CDR3, the DNA is TGTGCCAGCAATAACTTTGATCCTGCTAGCACAGATACGCAGTATTTT. This encodes CASNNFDPASTDTQYF. The J gene is TRBJ2-3, the V gene TRBV12-3 or TRBV12-4; unclear D gene. This CDR3 has 16 amino acids. Trimming stripped 7 bases from V and 0 bases from J, with 17 bases between.

The CDR3 sequence: CASSSGTSYSYEQYF. The DNA for the CDR3 is TGTGCCAGCAGCTCCGGGACTAGCTACTCCTACGAGCAGTACTTC. This sequence joins TRBV27 and TRBJ2-7; 9 bases line up with TRBD2. CDR1 and CDR2 from the germline V gene are MNHEY and SMNVEV (reference sequence). The CDR3 is made up of 15 amino acids. Unmatched junction bases numbered 6, after V lost 6 bases and J lost 0 bases.